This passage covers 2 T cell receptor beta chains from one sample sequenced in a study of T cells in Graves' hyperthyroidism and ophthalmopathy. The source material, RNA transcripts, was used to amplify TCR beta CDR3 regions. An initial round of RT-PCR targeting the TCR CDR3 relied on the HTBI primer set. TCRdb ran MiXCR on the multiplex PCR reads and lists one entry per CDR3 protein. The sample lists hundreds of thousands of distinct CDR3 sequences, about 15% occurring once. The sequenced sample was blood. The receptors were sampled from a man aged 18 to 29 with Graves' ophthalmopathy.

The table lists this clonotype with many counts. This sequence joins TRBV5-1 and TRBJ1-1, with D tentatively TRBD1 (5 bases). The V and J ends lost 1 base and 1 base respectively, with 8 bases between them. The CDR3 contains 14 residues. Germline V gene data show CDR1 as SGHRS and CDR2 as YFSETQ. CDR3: CASSLRGRNTEAFF. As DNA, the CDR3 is TGCGCCAGCAGCTTGCGGGGCAGGAACACTGAAGCTTTCTTT.

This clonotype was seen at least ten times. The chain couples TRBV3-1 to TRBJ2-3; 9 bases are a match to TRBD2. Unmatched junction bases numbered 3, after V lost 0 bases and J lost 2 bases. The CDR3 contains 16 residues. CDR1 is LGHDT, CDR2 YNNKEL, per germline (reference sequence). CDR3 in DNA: TGTGCCAGCAGCCAAGAGTTAGCGGGGGACACAGATACGCAGTATTTT. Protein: CASSQELAGDTDTQYF.